These T cell receptor beta chains were read from a single sample in a study of cytomegalovirus exposure and HLA in healthy donors. Clones were read by immunoSEQ multiplex PCR, and TCRdb kept only the in-frame ones, dropping some. The data hold about 93,000 clones, with 82% observed a single time. Sequencing was done on a sample of PBMCs. These receptors were collected from a man aged 50 to 59 in good health and CMV-seronegative. CDR3s leave out the opening cysteine and the closing phenylalanine or tryptophan. A D gene is named only where the DNA matches it firmly.

D	V	J	CDR3
.	TRBV29-1	.	SVVTPTHYEQY
TRBD1	TRBV5-1	TRBJ1-1	ASSPDRTNTEAF
.	TRBV6-5	TRBJ1-5	ASSETWSQPQH
TRBD1	TRBV9	TRBJ2-1	ASSVGGTAPYNEQF
TRBD1	TRBV19	TRBJ1-1	ASIGTDNTEAF
TRBD2	TRBV9	TRBJ2-1	ASTPVGTSVVREQF
.	TRBV19	TRBJ1-5	ASSITPTLQPQH
.	TRBV7-9	TRBJ2-7	ASSFMGRSSYEQY
TRBD1	TRBV9	TRBJ1-5	ASSATGGRDQPQH
.	TRBV5-1	TRBJ2-5	ASSTLTGQETQY
.	TRBV5-1	TRBJ2-5	ASSLDLGGLGTQY
.	TRBV5-1	TRBJ1-2	ASSYSNYGYT
.	TRBV7-6	TRBJ2-3	ASSLALAGTDTQY
.	TRBV19	TRBJ1-3	ASSTQGIPGNTIY
TRBD1	TRBV5-1	TRBJ2-3	ASSLVGTGFSDTQY
.	TRBV5-6	TRBJ2-3	ASSLTPERHTQY
TRBD2	TRBV7-3	TRBJ2-5	ASSLTSGAQETQY
TRBD1	TRBV6-5	TRBJ2-5	ASSYPRGQGETQY
TRBD2	TRBV14	TRBJ2-7	ASSQRGYSGGRGQY
.	TRBV5-1	TRBJ2-1	ASSLAEDYNEQF
TRBD1	TRBV19	TRBJ1-3	ASSLGQGGSGNTIY
TRBD2	TRBV5-1	TRBJ2-7	ASSSPSGSLSYEQY
TRBD1	TRBV25-1	TRBJ2-7	ASSERRTGDEQY
.	TRBV21-1	TRBJ2-7	ASNHPRQREDEQY
.	TRBV10-3	TRBJ1-1	AISEFGQDTEAF
.	TRBV5-1	TRBJ2-3	ASSLGGTSITDTQY
TRBD2	TRBV4-2	TRBJ2-5	ASSQESTSEETQY
TRBD1	TRBV23-1	TRBJ2-7	AIYRGPLKDEQY
.	TRBV10-2	TRBJ2-1	ASAVGGFNEQF
.	TRBV7-3	TRBJ2-3	ASSRASSGITDTQY
TRBD1	TRBV29-1	TRBJ2-7	SVPGVGAGGYEQY
TRBD1	TRBV28	TRBJ1-1	ASTQRHRGSEAF
TRBD1	TRBV2	TRBJ1-2	ASIPGQGAGGYT
TRBD1	TRBV7-2	TRBJ2-3	ASSSRGLDTDTQY
TRBD1	TRBV4-1	TRBJ1-3	ASSQRSVTGSLNTIY
TRBD2	TRBV27	TRBJ2-7	ASSLYAGVRYEQY
TRBD2	TRBV27	TRBJ2-3	ASSRREADTQY
TRBD1	TRBV4-3	TRBJ1-1	ASSLEGQGREAF
.	TRBV6-5	TRBJ1-1	ASSLGDTEAF
.	TRBV30	TRBJ2-2	AWSVSETGELF